A single sample gave rise to the 18 T cell receptor beta chains below, sequenced in a study of blood T cell repertoires in COVID-19. Produced via immunoSEQ multiplex PCR; TCRdb's table is partial and in-frame only. The sample comprises some 100,000 clones, 88% of which are singletons, and 4.5% to 5.5% rests with the top ten. The source material was peripheral blood. These receptors were taken from a woman at least 80 years old with active COVID-19.

The genes are TRBV28 and TRBJ2-3; TRBD2 matches at 9 bases. The V gene end was trimmed by 7 bases and the J gene end by 2 bases; junction bases not matched to a gene: 4. Germline lookup yields CDR1 MDHEN and CDR2 SYDVKM. The CDR3 is made up of 14 amino acids. The CDR3 sequence is CASTAGGFTDTQYF. The CDR3, as DNA: TGTGCCAGCACAGCGGGAGGATTCACAGATACGCAGTATTTT.

The chain combines TRBV11-2 with TRBJ1-1; possibly TRBD1 for D (5 bases). The CDR3 runs 13 residues. Deletions cut 2 bases from V and 6 bases from J, with 10 bases between. Germline V gives CDR1 SGHAT, CDR2 FQNNGV. CDR3 region: CASSLPRTPEAFF. The CDR3 DNA sequence: TGTGCCAGCAGCTTACCAAGGACACCTGAAGCTTTCTTT.

The rearrangement joins TRBV6-5 to TRBJ2-1; TRBD1 might be the D (6 bases). Germline CDR1 and CDR2: MNHEY and SVGAGI. There are 15 residues in the CDR3. V was shortened by 4 bases and J by 4 bases, with 14 bases between the two germline ends. The CDR3 loop is CASSFSTGTYNEQFF. The DNA for the CDR3 is TGTGCCAGCAGTTTTTCGACAGGAACTTACAATGAGCAGTTCTTC.

The J gene is TRBJ2-7, the V gene TRBV4-3; 10 bases align to TRBD2. Trimming removed 4 bases from V and 3 bases from J; junction bases left unmatched: 3. The germline V gene has CDR1 LGHNA and CDR2 YSLEER. The CDR3 runs to 14 residues. In DNA form, the CDR3 reads TGCGCCAGCAGCCTCGGGACTAGCGTCTACGAGCAGTACTTC. It encodes CASSLGTSVYEQYF.

The chain uses TRBV19 and TRBJ1-2, with 10 positions matching TRBD1. V gave up 4 bases and J gave up 6 bases; unmatched junction bases: 5. In germline, CDR1 is LNHDA, CDR2 SQIVND (reference sequence). CDR3 length equals 14 residues. This CDR3 is CASSTGQGFDGYTF. The DNA for the CDR3 is TGTGCCAGTAGTACGGGACAGGGGTTCGATGGCTACACCTTC.

This chain joins TRBV10-3 and TRBJ1-2, with 8 positions matching TRBD1. The J segment lost 7 bases and the V segment lost 5 bases, leaving 6 bases of the junction unmatched. The CDR3 loop spans 13 amino acids. Germline assignment: CDR1 ENHRY and CDR2 SYGVKD. The CDR3 DNA sequence: TGTGCCATCAGTACGACAGGGGAGGGTGGCTACACCTTC. Its translation: CAISTTGEGGYTF.

The chain combines TRBV7-2 with TRBJ2-5; 7 bases agree with TRBD1. The CDR3 loop spans 15 amino acids. Germline V CDR1 and CDR2: SGHTA, FQGNSA. J was trimmed by 2 bases and V by 1 base; bases with no gene match: 4. The CDR3 coding sequence is TGTGCCAGCAGCTTAGGGCAGGGGGTACAAGAGACCCAGTACTTC. It codes for CASSLGQGVQETQYF.

Comment on this clone: The germline gene is not matched at one end of the junction; a read error may be the cause. This chain joins TRBV7-7 and TRBJ2-7; TRBD1 aligns across 8 bases. Germline values: CDR1 SSHAT, CDR2 FNYEAQ (reference sequence). The CDR3 length is 14 residues. The CDR3 DNA follows: TGTGCTAGCAGCCCTTGGACAGGGAGATACGAGCAGTACTTC. This encodes CASSPWTGRYEQYF.

The V gene is TRBV19, the J gene TRBJ2-3; 10 bases are a match to TRBD2. CDR3 length equals 17 residues. Germline assignment: CDR1 LNHDA and CDR2 SQIVND (reference sequence). V lost 3 bases and J lost 2; bases outside the gene matches: 8. CDR3 sequence: CASSIIGLAAPTDTQYF. The CDR3 coding sequence is TGTGCCAGTAGTATTATTGGACTAGCGGCACCCACAGATACGCAGTATTTT.

This chain links TRBV9 with TRBJ2-7, with 10 bases matching TRBD2. The CDR3 has 16 residues. Trimming removed 3 bases from V and 4 bases from J; junction bases left unmatched: 10. CDR1 is SGDLS, CDR2 YYNGEE, per germline. The CDR3 here is CASSDGAGGPSYEQYF. The CDR3 DNA sequence: TGTGCCAGCAGCGACGGAGCGGGAGGGCCTTCATACGAGCAGTACTTC.

This clone came up once. V usage is TRBV28 and J usage is TRBJ2-7; maybe TRBD2 (5 bases). Trimming removed 2 bases from V and 2 bases from J, with 7 bases in between. The CDR3 has 13 amino acids. Germline V lookup: CDR1 MDHEN, CDR2 SYDVKM. CDR3 nucleotides: TGTGCCAGCAGTTTAGAGGGCCCCTACGAGCAGTACTTC. This encodes CASSLEGPYEQYF.

This rearrangement joins TRBV7-2 to TRBJ2-5; 15 nucleotides align to TRBD2. Germline CDR1 is SGHTA and CDR2 is FQGNSA. Trimming cost V 5 bases and J 2 bases; bases outside gene matches: 9. The CDR3 is made up of 18 amino acids. CDR3 amino acids: CASSPGTSGRIRQETQYF. The DNA for the CDR3 is TGTGCCAGCAGCCCCGGGACTAGCGGGAGGATAAGGCAAGAGACCCAGTACTTC.

J is TRBJ2-1 and V is TRBV10-3, with a tentative D call TRBD2 (5 bases). Germline loops: CDR1 ENHRY, CDR2 SYGVKD. The CDR3 totals 12 residues. Trimming left V 3 bases short and J 14 bases short, with 14 bases between. Written as DNA, the CDR3 is TGTGCCATCAGTGATCTCGGACTTCAAAAGTTCTTC. It specifies CAISDLGLQKFF.

The V gene is TRBV14, the J gene TRBJ2-7; TRBD1 agrees at 8 bases. This CDR3 has 14 residues. In germline, CDR1 is SGHDN, CDR2 FVKESK. Trimming took 4 bases from V and 6 from J; bases not matched to a gene: 8. The DNA for the CDR3 is TGTGCCAGCAGCCCACTCTCAGGGGGCCGCGAGCAGTACTTC. This translates into CASSPLSGGREQYF.

The rearrangement uses TRBV19 and TRBJ1-5; D remains ambiguous. Germline CDR1 and CDR2: LNHDA and SQIVND (reference sequence). V was trimmed by 5 bases and J by 1 base, leaving 12 bases between them. The CDR3 spans 15 residues. The DNA of the CDR3 is TGTGCCAGTAGTCTGGGAGAGCCCAGCAATCAGCCCCAGCATTTT. Its translation: CASSLGEPSNQPQHF.

The V and J genes are TRBV10-3 and TRBJ2-2; D remains ambiguous. V lost 5 bases to trimming and J lost 5 bases, with 6 bases between them. This CDR3 is 12 amino acids long. Germline CDR1 reads ENHRY; CDR2 reads SYGVKD. As DNA, the CDR3 is TGTGCCATCAGTCCGGGTACCGGGGAGCTGTTTTTT. The encoded protein is CAISPGTGELFF.

The genes are TRBV15 and TRBJ2-3, with 9 positions matching TRBD2. Looked up from germline, CDR1 is LNHNV and CDR2 is YYDKDF (reference sequence). This CDR3 region has 16 residues. With V trimmed by 6 bases and J by 6 bases, 13 bases remained unmatched. The CDR3 sequence is CATRTFSGRSGDTQYF. The CDR3 DNA reads TGTGCCACCAGGACCTTTAGCGGGAGATCTGGGGATACGCAGTATTTT.

The CDR3 loop is CASSDPRDRDGYTF. The CDR3 DNA sequence: TGTGCCAGCAGCGACCCCCGGGACAGAGATGGGTACACCTTC. This chain uses TRBV21-1 with TRBJ1-2; the DNA was not compared with TRBD1, the D call given in the table. TRBV21-1 is listed as a pseudogene. There are 14 residues in the CDR3.